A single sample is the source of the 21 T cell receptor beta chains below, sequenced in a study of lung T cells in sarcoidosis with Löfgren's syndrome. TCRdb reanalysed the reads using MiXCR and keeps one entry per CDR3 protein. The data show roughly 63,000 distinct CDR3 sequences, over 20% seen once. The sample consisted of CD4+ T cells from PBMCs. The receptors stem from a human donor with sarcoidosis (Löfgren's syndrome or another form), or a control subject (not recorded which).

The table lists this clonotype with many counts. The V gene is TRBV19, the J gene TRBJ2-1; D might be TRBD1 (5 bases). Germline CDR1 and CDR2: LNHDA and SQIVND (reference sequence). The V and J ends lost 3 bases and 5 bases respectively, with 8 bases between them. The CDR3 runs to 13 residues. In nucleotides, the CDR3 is TGTGCCAGTAGTATGGACACCCACAATGAGCAGTTCTTC. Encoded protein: CASSMDTHNEQFF.

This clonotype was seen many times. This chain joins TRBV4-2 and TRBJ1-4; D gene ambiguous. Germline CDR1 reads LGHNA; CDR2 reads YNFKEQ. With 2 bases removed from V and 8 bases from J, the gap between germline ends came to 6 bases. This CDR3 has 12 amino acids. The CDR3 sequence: CASSQLGEKLFF. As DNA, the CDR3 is TGTGCCAGCAGCCAATTGGGAGAAAAACTGTTTTTT.

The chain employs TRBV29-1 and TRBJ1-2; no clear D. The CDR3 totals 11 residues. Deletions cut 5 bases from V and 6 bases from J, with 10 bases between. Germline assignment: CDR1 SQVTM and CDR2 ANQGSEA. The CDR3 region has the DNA TGCAGCGTTTTTGAGGGAAATGGCTACACCTTC. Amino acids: CSVFEGNGYTF.

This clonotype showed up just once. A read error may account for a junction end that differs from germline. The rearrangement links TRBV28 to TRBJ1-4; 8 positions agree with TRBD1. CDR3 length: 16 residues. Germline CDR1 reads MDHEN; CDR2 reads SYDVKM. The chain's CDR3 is CASRLFRDRTNEKLLF. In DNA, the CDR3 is TGTGCCAGCAGACTGTTCAGGGACAGGACCAATGAAAAACTGCTTTTT. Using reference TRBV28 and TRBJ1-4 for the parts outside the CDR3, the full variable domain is DVKVTQSSRYLVKRTGEKVFLECVQDMDHENMFWYRQDPGLGLRLIYFSYDVKMKEKGDIPEGYSVSREKKERFSLILESASTNQTSMYLCASRLFRDRTNEKLLFGSGTQLSVL.

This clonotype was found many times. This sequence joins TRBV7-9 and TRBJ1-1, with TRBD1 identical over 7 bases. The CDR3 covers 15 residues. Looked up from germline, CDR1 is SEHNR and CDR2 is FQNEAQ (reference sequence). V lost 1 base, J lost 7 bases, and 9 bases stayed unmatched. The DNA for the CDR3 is TGTGCCAGCAGCTTAGAGGCAGGGGGGAAGAATGAAGCTTTCTTT. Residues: CASSLEAGGKNEAFF.

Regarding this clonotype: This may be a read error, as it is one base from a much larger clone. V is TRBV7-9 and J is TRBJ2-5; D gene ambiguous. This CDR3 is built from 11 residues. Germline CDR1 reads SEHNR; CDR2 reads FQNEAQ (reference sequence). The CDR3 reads CASSPGWTKYF. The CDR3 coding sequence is TGTGCCAGCAGCCCCGGGTGGACCAAGTACTTC.

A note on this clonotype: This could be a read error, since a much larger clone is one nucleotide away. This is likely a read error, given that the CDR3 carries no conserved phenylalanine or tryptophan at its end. The CDR3 nucleotides are TGTGCCACCGCAGGACAGGGGGTTGCAGATACGCAGTATTCT. Protein: CATAGQGVADTQYS. The genes are TRBV10-2 and TRBJ2-3; 10 nucleotides agree with TRBD1. From germline, CDR1 is WSHSY and CDR2 SAAADI. CDR3 length: 14 amino acids.

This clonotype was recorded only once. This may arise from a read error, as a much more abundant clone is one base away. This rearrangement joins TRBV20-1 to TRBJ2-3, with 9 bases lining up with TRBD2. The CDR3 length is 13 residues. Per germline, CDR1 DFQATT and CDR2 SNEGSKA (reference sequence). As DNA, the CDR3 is TGCAGTGCAAATAGCGGGAGTGCAAATACGCAGTGTTTT. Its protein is CSANSGSANTQCF.

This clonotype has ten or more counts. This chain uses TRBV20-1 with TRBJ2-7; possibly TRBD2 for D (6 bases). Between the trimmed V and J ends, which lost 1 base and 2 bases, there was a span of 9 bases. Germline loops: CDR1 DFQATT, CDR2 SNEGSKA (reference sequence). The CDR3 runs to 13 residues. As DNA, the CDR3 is TGCAGTGCTAGAGGGAGGGCCGCCTACGAGCAGTACTTC. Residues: CSARGRAAYEQYF.

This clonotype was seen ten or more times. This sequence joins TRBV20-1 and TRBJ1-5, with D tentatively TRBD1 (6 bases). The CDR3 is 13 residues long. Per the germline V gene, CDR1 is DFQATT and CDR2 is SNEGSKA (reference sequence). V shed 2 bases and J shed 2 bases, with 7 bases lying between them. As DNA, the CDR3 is TGCAGTGCTAGACGGACAGGCAATCAGCCCCAGCATTTT. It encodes CSARRTGNQPQHF.

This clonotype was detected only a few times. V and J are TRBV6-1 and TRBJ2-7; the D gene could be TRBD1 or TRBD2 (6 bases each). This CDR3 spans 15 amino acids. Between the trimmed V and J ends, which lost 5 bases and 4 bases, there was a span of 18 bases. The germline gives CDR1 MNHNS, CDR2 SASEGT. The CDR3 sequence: CASSSLGGGFYEQYF. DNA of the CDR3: TGTGCCAGCAGTTCACTAGGGGGAGGTTTTTACGAGCAGTACTTC.

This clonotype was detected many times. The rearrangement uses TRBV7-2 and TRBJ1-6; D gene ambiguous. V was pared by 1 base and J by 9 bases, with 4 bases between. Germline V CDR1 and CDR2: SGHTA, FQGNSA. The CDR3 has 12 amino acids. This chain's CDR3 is CASSLDSSPLHF. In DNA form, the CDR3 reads TGTGCCAGCAGCTTAGATAGTTCACCCCTCCACTTT.

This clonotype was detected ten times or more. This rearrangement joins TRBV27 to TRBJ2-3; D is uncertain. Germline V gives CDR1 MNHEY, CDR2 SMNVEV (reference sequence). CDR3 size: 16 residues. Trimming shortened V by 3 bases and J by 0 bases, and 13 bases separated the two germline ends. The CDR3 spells CASSLSSIPSTDTQYF. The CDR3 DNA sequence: TGTGCCAGCAGTTTGTCGAGCATACCTAGCACAGATACGCAGTATTTT.

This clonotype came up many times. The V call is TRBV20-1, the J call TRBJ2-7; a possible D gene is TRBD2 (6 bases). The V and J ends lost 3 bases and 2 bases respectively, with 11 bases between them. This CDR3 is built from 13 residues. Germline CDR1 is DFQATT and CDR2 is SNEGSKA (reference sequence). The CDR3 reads CSARRDRTYEQYV. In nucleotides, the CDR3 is TGCAGTGCTAGGCGGGACCGAACCTACGAGCAGTACGTC.

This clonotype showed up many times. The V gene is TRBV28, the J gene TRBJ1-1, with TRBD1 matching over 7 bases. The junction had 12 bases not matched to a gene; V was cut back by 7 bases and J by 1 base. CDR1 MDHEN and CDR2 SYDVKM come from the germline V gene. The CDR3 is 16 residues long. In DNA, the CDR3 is TGTGCCAGCAAGACAGGGAGTATTATCTGGAACACTGAAGCTTTCTTT. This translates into CASKTGSIIWNTEAFF.

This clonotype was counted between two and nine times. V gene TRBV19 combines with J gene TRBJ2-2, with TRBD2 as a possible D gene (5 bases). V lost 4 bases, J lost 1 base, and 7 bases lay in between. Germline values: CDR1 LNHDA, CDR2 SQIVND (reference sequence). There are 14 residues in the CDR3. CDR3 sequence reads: CASSRRRNTGELFF. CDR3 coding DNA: TGTGCCAGTAGTAGGAGGAGGAACACCGGGGAGCTGTTTTTT.

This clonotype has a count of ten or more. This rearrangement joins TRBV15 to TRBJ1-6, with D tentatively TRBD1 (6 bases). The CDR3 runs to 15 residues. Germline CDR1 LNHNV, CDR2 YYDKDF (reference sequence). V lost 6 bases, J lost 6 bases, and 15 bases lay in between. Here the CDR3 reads CATRSPGQFNSPLHF. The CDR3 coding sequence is TGTGCCACCAGATCCCCAGGACAGTTTAATTCACCCCTCCACTTT.

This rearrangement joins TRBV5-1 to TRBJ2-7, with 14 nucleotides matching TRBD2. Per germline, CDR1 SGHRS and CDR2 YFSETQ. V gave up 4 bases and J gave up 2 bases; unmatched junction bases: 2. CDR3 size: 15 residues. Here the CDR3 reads CASSRTSGGPYEQYV. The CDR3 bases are TGCGCCAGCAGCCGGACTAGCGGGGGGCCCTACGAGCAGTACGTC.

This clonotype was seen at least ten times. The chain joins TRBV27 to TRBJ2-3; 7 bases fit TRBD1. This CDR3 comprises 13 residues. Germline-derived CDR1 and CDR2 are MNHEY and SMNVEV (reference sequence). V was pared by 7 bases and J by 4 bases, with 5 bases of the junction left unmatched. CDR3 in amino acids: CASKRQGADTQYF. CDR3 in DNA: TGTGCCAGCAAGAGGCAGGGGGCAGATACGCAGTATTTT.

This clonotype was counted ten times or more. CDR3 in DNA: TGTGCCAGCTCACCTAGGACAGGCTACGAGCAGTACTTC. It yields the protein CASSPRTGYEQYF. The chain joins TRBV18 to TRBJ2-7; 7 nucleotides agree with TRBD1. CDR3 length: 13 residues. Trimming took 3 bases from V and 3 from J; bases not matched to a gene: 2. CDR1 is KGHSH and CDR2 is LQKENI in the germline V gene.

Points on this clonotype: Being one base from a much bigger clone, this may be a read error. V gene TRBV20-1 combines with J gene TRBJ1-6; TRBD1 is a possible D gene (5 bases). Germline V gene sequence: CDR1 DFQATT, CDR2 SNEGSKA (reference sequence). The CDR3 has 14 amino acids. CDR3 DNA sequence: TGCGGTCCGAGGATCGGGACTTATAATTCACCCCTCCACTTT. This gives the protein CGPRIGTYNSPLHF.